The 8 T cell receptor beta chains presented below share a single source sample, sequenced in a study of blood T cell repertoires in COVID-19. Assay: immunoSEQ multiplex PCR; the TCRdb copy retains only in-frame clones and omits some. The table records more than 100,000 clones, 80% to 85% of them present only once. The sample consisted of peripheral blood. The receptors were gathered from a man in his 60s with acute or convalescent COVID-19.

The rearrangement links TRBV11-2 to TRBJ2-1; 9 nucleotides align to TRBD1. The V gene end was trimmed by 6 bases and the J gene end by 9 bases; junction bases not matched to a gene: 9. The CDR3 totals 14 residues. CDR1 is SGHAT and CDR2 is FQNNGV in the germline V gene. The CDR3 protein is CASSRQGVRSEQFF. The DNA for the CDR3 is TGTGCCAGCAGTAGACAGGGGGTGCGGAGTGAGCAGTTCTTC.

This chain joins TRBV6-5 and TRBJ2-3; a weak D match, TRBD1 (6 bases). Trimming stripped 8 bases from V and 0 bases from J, with 15 bases between. CDR3 length: 15 residues. Germline CDR1 is MNHEY and CDR2 is SVGAGI. The DNA of the CDR3 is TGTGCCAGCCAGTCGGGGACACTCAGCACAGATACGCAGTATTTT. It codes for CASQSGTLSTDTQYF.

The chain couples TRBV7-6 to TRBJ1-1; TRBD1 aligns across 9 bases. CDR1 and CDR2 from the germline V gene are SGHVS and FNYEAQ. The CDR3 runs 19 residues. Germline trimming cut 7 bases from V and 5 bases from J; bases unmatched to any gene: 23. Here the CDR3 reads CASTVLLTQQGAVGTEAFF. The CDR3 bases are TGTGCCAGCACCGTCCTTCTTACCCAACAGGGGGCGGTGGGAACTGAAGCTTTCTTT.

This chain links TRBV7-9 with TRBJ1-6; TRBD1 agrees at 7 bases. Germline assignment: CDR1 SEHNR and CDR2 FQNEAQ (reference sequence). The CDR3 contains 16 residues. V lost 4 bases, J lost 7 bases, and 10 bases stayed unmatched. CDR3 bases: TGTGCCAGCAGCTCCTCCGGGACAGTCCGAAATTCACCCCTCCACTTT. The encoded protein is CASSSSGTVRNSPLHF.

The chain carries TRBV10-2 and TRBJ2-7; 8 nucleotides agree with TRBD2. CDR1 and CDR2 from the germline V gene are WSHSY and SAAADI. The CDR3 length is 13 residues. V lost 7 bases and J lost 6; bases outside the gene matches: 8. The CDR3 here is CASISSGLFEQYF. The CDR3 nucleotides read TGCGCCAGCATATCTAGCGGGCTATTCGAGCAGTACTTC.

The chain carries TRBV24-1 and TRBJ2-5, with 8 bases lining up with TRBD1. J gave up 5 bases and V 3 bases, and 4 bases lay outside the gene matches. Germline V gives CDR1 KGHDR, CDR2 SFDVKD. This CDR3 spans 14 amino acids. In nucleotides, the CDR3 is TGTGCCACCAGTGATAACAGGGGGGTGGAGACCCAGTACTTC. The encoded protein is CATSDNRGVETQYF.

The J gene is TRBJ1-3, the V gene TRBV5-1; maybe TRBD1 (5 bases). The CDR3 sequence is 13 residues long. Germline V gene data show CDR1 as SGHRS and CDR2 as YFSETQ. CDR3 protein: CGRRDPSGNTIYF. DNA for the CDR3: TGCGGCCGGAGGGACCCCTCTGGAAACACCATATATTTT.

The rearrangement links TRBV6-6 to TRBJ1-3, with TRBD1 as a possible D gene (5 bases). Germline V gene sequence: CDR1 MNHNY, CDR2 SVGAGI (reference sequence). The V end lost 0 bases, the J end lost 0 bases, and 9 bases lay between the germline ends. The CDR3 has 16 amino acids. CDR3 nucleotide sequence: TGTGCCAGCAGTTACTCGACAGCAAACTCTGGAAACACCATATATTTT. Its protein is CASSYSTANSGNTIYF.